This note documents a single T cell receptor beta chain sequence. This specimen comes from a study of Ad26.COV2.S vaccination and SARS-CoV-2 variants. The V and J ends lost 4 bases and 5 bases respectively, with 8 bases between them. The CDR3 covers 12 residues. CDR1 and CDR2 (germline): MNHEY, SMNVEV (reference sequence). The table came from immunoSEQ multiplex PCR; TCRdb's copy has only in-frame clones and leaves some out. The data show some 350,000 clones, about 91% seen once. The chain joins TRBV27 to TRBJ1-1; tentative D call: TRBD1 (6 bases). The input for sequencing was peripheral blood, taken after recovery from COVID-19. The source is a human donor who had recovered from COVID-19. DNA for the CDR3: TGTGCCAGCAGTTCCAGGGGAACTGAAGCTTTCTTT. Amino acid sequence: CASSSRGTEAFF.